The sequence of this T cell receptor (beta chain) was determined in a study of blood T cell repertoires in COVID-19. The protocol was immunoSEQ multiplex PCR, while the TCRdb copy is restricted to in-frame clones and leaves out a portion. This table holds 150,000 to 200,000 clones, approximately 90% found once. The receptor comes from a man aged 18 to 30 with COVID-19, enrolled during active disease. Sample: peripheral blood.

The CDR3: CASSLASLPDWGPGGEQFF. The CDR3 DNA sequence: TGTGCCAGCAGCTTAGCGTCCCTCCCCGACTGGGGGCCTGGGGGTGAGCAGTTCTTC. The chain combines TRBV7-9 with TRBJ2-1; tentative D call: TRBD1 (6 bases). Trimming removed 0 bases from V and 9 bases from J, with 27 bases in between. CDR1 SEHNR and CDR2 FQNEAQ come from the germline V gene (reference sequence). The CDR3 covers 19 residues.